This T cell receptor beta chain originates from a study of blood T cell repertoires in COVID-19. Germline assignment: CDR1 MDHEN and CDR2 SYDVKM. The CDR3 runs 14 residues. Trimming stripped 6 bases from V and 7 bases from J, with 19 bases between. The assay was immunoSEQ multiplex PCR, and TCRdb's table has in-frame clones only and misses some. Here the sample spans some 70,000 clones, about 87% being singletons. The receptor comes from a human donor in a cohort sampled during active COVID-19. The sample comprised peripheral blood. V usage is TRBV28 and J usage is TRBJ2-7; a possible D gene is TRBD2 (6 bases). The DNA for the CDR3 is TGTGCCAGCAGCCCGGGACTCGGTACGTCGGAGCAGTACTTC. Protein product: CASSPGLGTSEQYF.